This is a list of T cell receptor beta chains from one sample in a study of blood T cell repertoires in COVID-19. Some clones are missing from TCRdb's copy, which holds only in-frame ones; the method was immunoSEQ multiplex PCR. The sample has around 300,000 clones; 90% are singletons. Sequencing used PBMCs or T cells enriched from blood (not recorded which). Receptors were obtained from a woman younger than 35 with acute COVID-19. Each CDR3 is given with its conserved first and last residue. D genes are given only for firm matches. Clone size appears in some rows only: once, few, many, or a class for an expanded clone.

V,D,size,J,DNA,CDR3
TRBV3-1/TRBV3-2,.,.,TRBJ2-7,TGTGCCAGCAGCCCGACCCCGACCGAGGCCTACGAGCAGTACTTC,CASSPTPTEAYEQYF
TRBV6-1,.,.,TRBJ2-1,TGTGCCAGCAGTGAACGGGCAGGGTTGAACAATGAGCAGTTCTTC,CASSERAGLNNEQFF
TRBV10-3,TRBD2,.,TRBJ2-1,TGTTCCATCACCCCGGGACTAACGGGTGAGCAGTTCTTC,CSITPGLTGEQFF
TRBV3-1/TRBV3-2,.,.,TRBJ2-2,TGTGCCAGCAGCCTCGTCGGGGAGCTGTTTTTT,CASSLVGELFF
TRBV4-2,TRBD2,.,TRBJ2-3,TGTGCCAGCAGCCAGGCCGGACTAGCGGGAGACGCAGATACGCAGTATTTT,CASSQAGLAGDADTQYF
TRBV5-1,.,.,TRBJ1-2,TGCGCCAGCAGCCAACCCGACAGGAACTATGGCTACACCTTC,CASSQPDRNYGYTF
TRBV28,.,.,TRBJ1-5,TGTGCCAGCAGTTTATTGAGGACCCAGCATTTT,CASSLLRTQHF
TRBV25-1,.,.,TRBJ2-4,TGTGCCAGCAGTTTTGACACCAAAAACATTCAGTACTTC,CASSFDTKNIQYF
TRBV7-3,TRBD1,.,TRBJ2-1,TGTGCCAGCTCCACCCGGGACAGGGATCAGGAGCAGTTCTTC,CASSTRDRDQEQFF
TRBV12-3/TRBV12-4,.,.,TRBJ1-1,TGTGCCAGCAGCCCAGGGTCTGTCACTGAAGCTTTCTTT,CASSPGSVTEAFF
TRBV4-2,TRBD1,.,TRBJ2-1,TGTGCCAGCAGCCAGGTCCCGGGACAGGGGACCCGGTCCAATGAGCAGTTCTTC,CASSQVPGQGTRSNEQFF
TRBV7-9,.,.,TRBJ1-6,TGTGCCAGCAGCTTAGGCTACAGCGGGTCCAAATCACCCCTCCACTTT,CASSLGYSGSKSPLHF
TRBV28,.,.,TRBJ2-1,TGTGCCAGCAGTTCCCCCGTTAAGGGGCAGCAGTTCTTC,CASSSPVKGQQFF
TRBV24-1,.,.,TRBJ1-5,TGTGCCACCAGTGGTGAAGGGGAGGCTCAGCCCCAGCATTTT,CATSGEGEAQPQHF
TRBV7-3,TRBD2,.,TRBJ2-1,TGTGCCAGCAGCTTTAGCGGCGGGAGTATAAATGAGCAGTTCTTC,CASSFSGGSINEQFF
TRBV10-3,.,.,TRBJ1-5,TGTGCCGCCCGGGGGGCGAATCAGCCCCAGCATTTT,CAARGANQPQHF
TRBV11-3,TRBD2,.,TRBJ2-1,TGTGCCAGCAGCTTTAAGACCGGGACTAGCGCATACAATGAGCAGTTCTTC,CASSFKTGTSAYNEQFF
TRBV5-5,.,few,TRBJ1-6,TGTGCCAGCAGCTTGGCCGTCGGGGAAGGATCACCCCTCCACTTT,CASSLAVGEGSPLHF
TRBV18,TRBD1,.,TRBJ1-6,TGTGCCAGCTCACCACGAGGAGGGGGCGAGGGGTCACCCCTCCACTTT,CASSPRGGGEGSPLHF
TRBV25-1,TRBD1,.,TRBJ1-5,TGTGCCAGCAGTGTAGGACAGGGCTGGGGTCAGCCCCAGCATTTT,CASSVGQGWGQPQHF
TRBV25-1,.,.,TRBJ2-1,TGTGCCAGCAGTGAACCCCCTCTCAATGAGCAGTTCTTC,CASSEPPLNEQFF
TRBV5-3,.,.,TRBJ1-5,TGTGCCAGAAGCCTATCTGGGATAAGGGGCTGCCAGCCCCAGCATTTT,CARSLSGIRGCQPQHF
TRBV18,TRBD1,.,TRBJ1-2,TGTGCCAGCTCACCGGCAGAGGGGGCGCGATCCTTC,CASSPAEGARSF
TRBV11-1,TRBD2,.,TRBJ2-1,TGTGCCAGCAGCTTAGAGTTGCGGGGGGCCAATGAGCAGTTCTTC,CASSLELRGANEQFF
TRBV11-2,TRBD2,.,TRBJ2-7,TGTGCCAGCAGCCGGAGGGGAGCGGGAGTCCTGGCGATAACCTACGAGCAGTACTTC,CASSRRGAGVLAITYEQYF
TRBV28,TRBD1,.,TRBJ1-1,TGTGCCAGCACCAATCCGGACAGGTCGACTGAAGCTTTCTTT,CASTNPDRSTEAFF
TRBV28,TRBD1,.,TRBJ1-3,TGTGCCAGCAGTTTACCGACAGGGTCGGGAAACACCATATATTTT,CASSLPTGSGNTIYF
TRBV15,TRBD2,.,TRBJ2-1,TGTGCCACCAGCAGTGAGACTAGCGGGAGGTTCTACAATGAGCAGTTCTTC,CATSSETSGRFYNEQFF
TRBV30,.,.,TRBJ1-2,TGTGCCTGGAGCGGGCGGGGAGATGGGGGCTACACCTTC,CAWSGRGDGGYTF
TRBV11-2,TRBD1,.,TRBJ1-3,TGTGCCAGCAGCCCGACCCAGGGGGAGTACTCTGGAAACACCATATATTTT,CASSPTQGEYSGNTIYF
TRBV27,TRBD1,.,TRBJ1-1,TGTGCCAGCAGTTTAGGCTACCGGGACAGGGGACCTCTTTTTATGAACACTGAAGCTTTCTTT,CASSLGYRDRGPLFMNTEAFF
TRBV13,TRBD1,.,TRBJ1-2,TGTGCCAGCAGCGCCGCCGGGACAGGGAACTATGGCTACACCTTC,CASSAAGTGNYGYTF
TRBV9,.,.,TRBJ1-1,TGTGCCAGCAGCGCAGACGGGAGTCGCGGCACTGAAGCTTTCTTT,CASSADGSRGTEAFF
TRBV7-2,TRBD2,.,TRBJ2-7,TGTGCCAGCAGCTACCTAGCGGGAGGAGGGTACGAGCAGTACTTC,CASSYLAGGGYEQYF
TRBV10-2,.,.,TRBJ1-2,TGCGCCAGCAGTGAGTCGGGGAGGAACTATGGCTACACCTTC,CASSESGRNYGYTF
TRBV2,.,.,TRBJ1-4,TGTGCCAGCAGTCCACAGGGCCAGAATGAAAAACTGTTTTTT,CASSPQGQNEKLFF
TRBV19,.,.,TRBJ1-5,TGTGCCAGTACCTCGGGGGTGGGGTACAGCAATCAGCCCCAGCATTTT,CASTSGVGYSNQPQHF
TRBV29-1,.,.,TRBJ1-1,TGCACTCTGGGACTCTCGAACACTGAAGCTTTCTTT,CTLGLSNTEAFF
TRBV19,.,.,TRBJ2-1,TGTGCCAGTAGTCCGCGGGGTCCCGGGGGTGCGAGCTCCTACAATGAGCAGTTCTTC,CASSPRGPGGASSYNEQFF